This T cell receptor beta chain was retrieved from a study of cytomegalovirus exposure and HLA in healthy donors. Study details: About 85 million unique TCRs from HLA-typed donors were held in an early release of data. General observations from the study: Cytomegalovirus association was listed for around 180 TCR beta chains. The authors later found TCR association rates varying by HLA locus, with DRB1 most and HLA-C fewest.

V was shortened by 0 bases and J by 8 bases, with 13 bases between the two germline ends. Germline V gives CDR1 MNHEY, CDR2 SVGAGI. This CDR3 comprises 14 residues. Concerning this clone: Its antigen is still unknown.

PCR employed 60 Vbeta and 13 Jbeta primers. The authors' processing: In a later analysis, some 80 million unique TCR beta chains included roughly 11 million shared by two or more donors. TCRdb's table, derived via immunoSEQ multiplex PCR, lists solely in-frame clones and lacks some. That table supplies the V and J calls and clone size; D and trimming were determined from the DNA. The sample shows some 150,000 clones, about 80% of them seen only once. The sequence was collected from a woman in her twenties or thirties in good health and CMV-seronegative. J is TRBJ1-1 and V is TRBV6-5; maybe TRBD1 (5 bases). Sequenced input: PBMCs. The CDR3 nucleotides read TGTGCCAGCAGTTACTCGGAGGGACCGGGAGAAGCTTTCTTT. Its translation: CASSYSEGPGEAFF.